These 5 T cell receptor beta chains share one sample of origin, sequenced in a study of T-cell reconstitution after alpha-beta-depleted transplantation in children. Construction of the TCRbeta library involved unique molecular identifiers. TCRdb itself ran the PCR reads through MiXCR, one entry per CDR3 protein. This table has tens of thousands of distinct CDR3 sequences, 15% to 20% appearing once. This specimen consisted of PBMCs, mostly from graft donor cells, obtained 360 days after TCRalphabeta/CD19-depleted stem cell transplant. The receptors were sampled from a male patient between 2 and 15 years old who had a stem cell transplant for acute lymphoblastic leukemia, so the T cells may come from the graft donor.

In its sample, this clonotype was seen a few times. The chain carries TRBV5-1 and TRBJ2-2, with 9 nucleotides matching TRBD2. CDR1 and CDR2 (germline): SGHRS, YFSETQ. V was pared by 3 bases and J by 0 bases, with 6 bases of the junction left unmatched. This CDR3 region has 17 residues. CDR3 coding DNA: TGCGCCAGCAGCTCCCCGAGACTAGCGGCGAACACCGGGGAGCTGTTTTTT. This translates into CASSSPRLAANTGELFF.

This chain connects TRBV15 to TRBJ1-1; D ambiguous. CDR1 and CDR2 from the germline V gene are LNHNV and YYDKDF (reference sequence). This CDR3 has 13 amino acids. Deletions cut 1 base from V and 7 bases from J, with 10 bases between. CDR3 bases: TGTGCCACCAGCAGAGGCTTGGAGGGTGAAGCTTTCTTT. This codes for CATSRGLEGEAFF.

The chain combines TRBV7-9 with TRBJ2-7, with a weak D call TRBD2 (6 bases). Germline values: CDR1 SEHNR, CDR2 FQNEAQ (reference sequence). The germline V and J ends were trimmed by 2 bases and 6 bases, with 17 bases remaining between them. The CDR3 consists of 15 residues. The CDR3 DNA reads as TGTGCCAGCAGCTTACGACGAACTAGCATGGTCGAGCAGTACTTC. Protein product: CASSLRRTSMVEQYF.

This clonotype was observed a few times. A read error may account for a junction end that differs from germline. V usage is TRBV7-9 and J usage is TRBJ2-3, with D possibly TRBD2 on 6 matching bases. This CDR3 spans 15 amino acids. In germline, CDR1 is SEHNR, CDR2 FQNEAQ (reference sequence). In DNA form, the CDR3 reads TGTGCTAGCAGCTCCACCTCCGGAGGGACAGATACGCAGTATTTT. Translated: CASSSTSGGTDTQYF.

The chain employs TRBV7-9 and TRBJ2-1; 7 nucleotides agree with TRBD2. Germline V CDR1 and CDR2: SEHNR, FQNEAQ (reference sequence). The V gene end was trimmed by 4 bases and the J gene end by 10 bases; junction bases not matched to a gene: 10. This CDR3 contains 14 residues. This chain's CDR3 is CASSSGGGGGEQFF. CDR3 nucleotide sequence: TGTGCCAGCAGCTCCGGCGGGGGTGGAGGCGAGCAGTTCTTC.